One sample yielded the 24 T cell receptor beta chains listed below, sequenced in a study of shared clonotypes between healthy human individuals. Naive-designated CD8 cells lacked CD45RO, were positively enriched for CCR7, and omitted terminally differentiated effector memory CD45RA+ cells. The table came from immunoSEQ multiplex PCR; TCRdb's copy has only in-frame clones and leaves some out. The sample shows about 2.1 million clones, 85% to 95% of them seen only once. The source material was naive CD8+ T cells from PBMCs. The receptors come from a man in his late teens or twenties in good health. Some clones in this sample may be carry-over from other donors' samples.

This clone has just one count. The chain links TRBV15 to TRBJ2-5; D could derive from TRBD1 or TRBD2 (5 bases each). The CDR3 sequence is 14 residues long. V lost 5 bases, J lost 0 bases, and 10 bases lay in between. CDR1 and CDR2 (germline): LNHNV, YYDKDF (reference sequence). The CDR3, as DNA: TGTGCCACCAGCGAGGGACGGAACCAAGAGACCCAGTACTTC. Amino acid sequence: CATSEGRNQETQYF.

The rearrangement links TRBV19 to TRBJ1-1, with 10 bases lining up with TRBD1. V lost 8 bases to trimming and J lost 1 base; unmatched junction nucleotides: 10. The CDR3 covers 16 residues. Per the germline V gene, CDR1 is LNHDA and CDR2 is SQIVND (reference sequence). The CDR3 loop reads CASRDWGQGKNTEAFF. The CDR3, as DNA: TGTGCCAGTCGGGACTGGGGACAGGGGAAGAACACTGAAGCTTTCTTT.

The chain joins TRBV7-8 to TRBJ2-2; 7 bases are a match to TRBD1. Per the germline V gene, CDR1 is SGHVS and CDR2 is FQNEAQ. Trimming took 4 bases from V and 2 from J; bases not matched to a gene: 7. The CDR3 consists of 16 residues. The CDR3 DNA is TGTGCCAGCAGCTCAGGGGGACAGCCCAACACCGGGGAGCTGTTTTTT. It yields the protein CASSSGGQPNTGELFF.

The chain employs TRBV4-1 and TRBJ1-4; D is perhaps TRBD1 (6 bases). Trimming stripped 3 bases from V and 8 bases from J, with 16 bases between. Germline CDR1 MGHRA, CDR2 YSYEKL. The CDR3 length is 15 residues. The CDR3 DNA is TGCGCCAGCAGCCAGGACAGTCGGCAAGGGGAAAAACTGTTTTTT. It yields the protein CASSQDSRQGEKLFF.

This rearrangement joins TRBV6-6 to TRBJ2-7; unclear D gene. Germline V lookup: CDR1 MNHNY, CDR2 SVGAGI (reference sequence). There are 12 residues in the CDR3. Trimming took off 6 bases at V and 0 bases at J, with 6 bases between the two ends. The CDR3 nucleotides are TGTGCCAGCAGCCATCTCTCCTACGAGCAGTACTTC. It yields the protein CASSHLSYEQYF.

V and J are TRBV27 and TRBJ2-5, with D unclear. V shed 5 bases and J shed 1 base, with 17 bases lying between them. This CDR3 has 16 residues. Germline loops: CDR1 MNHEY, CDR2 SMNVEV (reference sequence). The CDR3 nucleotides are TGTGCCAGCAGTCCATTATATGGGGAAATCCAAGAGACCCAGTACTTC. Encoded protein: CASSPLYGEIQETQYF.

The chain combines TRBV7-9 with TRBJ2-6, with a possible D match to TRBD1 (8 bases). The CDR3 is 19 amino acids. The germline V and J ends were trimmed by 1 base and 1 base, with 17 bases remaining between them. Germline V gene sequence: CDR1 SEHNR, CDR2 FQNEAQ (reference sequence). The CDR3 sequence is CASSLGGGQDKSGANVLTF. CDR3 coding DNA: TGTGCCAGCAGCTTAGGCGGGGGACAGGACAAATCTGGGGCCAACGTCCTGACTTTC.

The chain is built from TRBV7-9 and TRBJ2-3, with D possibly being TRBD2 (5 bases). CDR1 and CDR2 from the germline V gene are SEHNR and FQNEAQ (reference sequence). Trimming removed 5 bases at V and 6 bases at J, with 12 bases between. CDR3 length equals 13 residues. In nucleotides, the CDR3 is TGTGCCAGCAGCAAGACCCGAGGGGATACGCAGTATTTT. This gives the protein CASSKTRGDTQYF.

This clone came up a few times. In the same sample, other DNA sequences code for this CDR3. This chain uses TRBV11-2 with TRBJ1-2; D uncertain. From germline, CDR1 is SGHAT and CDR2 FQNNGV. Trimming stripped 1 base from V and 7 bases from J, with 7 bases between. The CDR3 extends over 12 amino acids. DNA of the CDR3: TGTGCCAGCAGCTTAGGACGGCTTGGCTACACCTTC. The encoded protein is CASSLGRLGYTF.

Of note for this clone: The sample contains more than one DNA sequence encoding this CDR3. V gene TRBV11-2 combines with J gene TRBJ2-7, with D tentatively TRBD1 or TRBD2 (5 bases each). The length of the CDR3 is 13 residues. V was cut by 3 bases and J by 1 base, with 7 bases left in between. Germline V gives CDR1 SGHAT, CDR2 FQNNGV. As DNA, the CDR3 is TGTGCCAGCAGCTTGGGACGGTCCTACGAGCAGTACTTC. Translating it yields CASSLGRSYEQYF. The full variable domain, completed using reference TRBV11-2 and TRBJ2-7, is EAGVAQSPRYKIIEKRQSVAFWCNPISGHATLYWYQQILGQGPKLLIQFQNNGVVDDSQLPKDRFSAERLKGVDSTLKIQPAKLEDSAVYLCASSLGRSYEQYFGPGTRLTVT.

The gene calls are TRBV20-1 and TRBJ2-3; D is uncertain. This CDR3 contains 10 residues. The germline CDR1 and CDR2 sequences are DFQATT and SNEGSKA (reference sequence). V was trimmed by 5 bases and J by 3 bases, leaving 3 bases between them. The CDR3 DNA reads TGCAGTGCTGGGACAGATACGCAGTATTTT. Its translation is CSAGTDTQYF.

Of note for this clone: At the DNA level, this CDR3 is encoded by other sequences in the same sample as well. V and J are TRBV5-1 and TRBJ2-7; D uncertain. V lost 3 bases and J lost 2, with 6 bases in between. This CDR3 comprises 12 residues. Germline V gene sequence: CDR1 SGHRS, CDR2 YFSETQ. The CDR3 protein is CASSSGAYEQYF. The CDR3 bases are TGCGCCAGCAGCTCTGGGGCCTACGAGCAGTACTTC.

The chain has TRBV6-5 and TRBJ1-2, with D possibly matching TRBD1 (5 bases). The V gene's germline CDR1 is MNHEY and CDR2 SVGAGI. This CDR3 region has 15 residues. V dropped 0 bases and J dropped 4 bases, with 12 bases sitting between them. The CDR3 region is CASSYSWGAGYGYTF. The CDR3 region has the DNA TGTGCCAGCAGTTACTCGTGGGGCGCCGGCTATGGCTACACCTTC.

The V and J genes are TRBV19 and TRBJ1-1; the D is unclear. Germline CDR1 is LNHDA and CDR2 is SQIVND (reference sequence). This CDR3 comprises 14 residues. Between the trimmed V and J ends, which lost 4 bases and 10 bases, there was a span of 19 bases. In DNA, the CDR3 is TGTGCCAGTAGTACCGGGTGGCAGACCCCTGGAGCTTTCTTT. This translates into CASSTGWQTPGAFF.

This chain uses TRBV29-1 with TRBJ1-2, with unresolved D. The length of the CDR3 is 13 residues. Germline V gene lookup returns CDR1 SQVTM and CDR2 ANQGSEA. Between the trimmed V and J ends, which lost 5 bases and 4 bases, there was a span of 14 bases. CDR3 nucleotides: TGCAGCGTTCGGGGAGTAACGGGCTATGGCTACACCTTC. Translating it yields CSVRGVTGYGYTF.

The CDR3 region has the DNA TGTGCCAGCAGCTTGGACCCCGGCGGGACCGGGGAGCTGTTTTTT. Its protein is CASSLDPGGTGELFF. V gene TRBV11-3 combines with J gene TRBJ2-2; D may be TRBD2 (5 bases). Looked up from germline, CDR1 is SGHNT and CDR2 is YENEEA. The CDR3 has 15 residues. The V end was cut by 3 bases, the J end by 5 bases, with 13 bases between.

This rearrangement joins TRBV10-2 to TRBJ2-1; possibly TRBD2 for D (6 bases). CDR1 is WSHSY and CDR2 is SAAADI in the germline V gene. The CDR3 has 11 residues. V was cut by 9 bases and J by 5 bases, with 8 bases left in between. The CDR3 here is CASLADNEQFF. In DNA form, the CDR3 reads TGCGCCAGTTTAGCGGACAATGAGCAGTTCTTC.

This clone showed up just once. This rearrangement joins TRBV28 to TRBJ1-3; no firm D call. The V and J ends lost 10 bases and 1 base respectively, with 11 bases between them. The CDR3 length is 13 residues. Germline V CDR1 and CDR2: MDHEN, SYDVKM. CDR3 coding DNA: TGTGCCATCCGCCGAGGGTCTGGAAACACCATATATTTT. Residues: CAIRRGSGNTIYF. Full variable domain (missing parts from reference TRBV28 and TRBJ1-3): DVKVTQSSRYLVKRTGEKVFLECVQDMDHENMFWYRQDPGLGLRLIYFSYDVKMKEKGDIPEGYSVSREKKERFSLILESASTNQTSMYLCAIRRGSGNTIYFGEGSWLTVV.

This clone showed up just once. J is TRBJ2-1 and V is TRBV13; 10 nucleotides match TRBD2. In germline, CDR1 is PRHDT, CDR2 FYEKMQ (reference sequence). V was clipped by 5 bases and J by 8 bases; unmatched bases: 9. The CDR3 is made up of 15 amino acids. The CDR3 loop is CASSAGLAEFDEQFF. In DNA form, the CDR3 reads TGTGCCAGCAGCGCCGGACTAGCGGAGTTTGATGAGCAGTTCTTC.

The chain combines TRBV4-1 with TRBJ2-7; 7 nucleotides match TRBD1. The germline gives CDR1 MGHRA, CDR2 YSYEKL. The J segment lost 3 bases and the V segment lost 0 bases, leaving 8 bases of the junction unmatched. This CDR3 has 16 amino acids. CDR3 sequence reads: CASSQDRQGQYYEQYF. The CDR3 DNA is TGCGCCAGCAGCCAAGATCGACAGGGCCAATACTACGAGCAGTACTTC.

This clone has just a few counts. This specimen includes other DNA sequences encoding the same CDR3. This sequence joins TRBV4-3 and TRBJ1-1; D might be TRBD1 (5 bases). The germline V gene encodes CDR1 LGHNA and CDR2 YSLEER. The CDR3 has 14 residues. Between the trimmed V and J ends, which lost 0 bases and 8 bases, there was a span of 13 bases. Here the CDR3 DNA reads TGCGCCAGCAGCCAAGATCTGGGGACCACCGAAGCTTTCTTT. It specifies CASSQDLGTTEAFF.

This clone has only one observation. The chain links TRBV7-9 to TRBJ1-1; D uncertain. The CDR3 extends over 14 amino acids. Germline CDR1 SEHNR, CDR2 FQNEAQ (reference sequence). V was shortened by 5 bases and J by 1 base, with 11 bases between the two germline ends. In DNA form, the CDR3 reads TGTGCCAGCAGCCAGAACCGACAGAACACTGAAGCTTTCTTT. As protein: CASSQNRQNTEAFF. The whole variable domain, remainder taken from reference TRBV7-9 and TRBJ1-1, is DTGVSQNPRHKITKRGQNVTFRCDPISEHNRLYWYRQTLGQGPEFLTYFQNEAQLEKSRLLSDRFSAERPKGSFSTLEIQRTEQGDSAMYLCASSQNRQNTEAFFGQGTRLTVV.

This chain joins TRBV28 and TRBJ2-3; weak D call: TRBD1 (6 bases). CDR1 is MDHEN, CDR2 SYDVKM, per germline. The V gene lost 3 bases and the J gene lost 6 bases, with 13 bases spanning the gap. CDR3 length equals 14 residues. The CDR3 nucleotides are TGTGCCAGCAGTTTCAGGGGTTCTGGGGATACGCAGTATTTT. It yields the protein CASSFRGSGDTQYF.

This clone was detected only a few times. This chain uses TRBV27 with TRBJ1-5; possible D gene TRBD1, 5 bases. The CDR3 extends over 13 amino acids. CDR1 MNHEY and CDR2 SMNVEV come from the germline V gene (reference sequence). V was pared by 0 bases and J by 6 bases, with 6 bases between. CDR3 sequence reads: CASSLSGVQPQHF. CDR3 DNA sequence: TGTGCCAGCAGTTTATCAGGGGTTCAGCCCCAGCATTTT.